The 7 T cell receptor beta chains reported below all come from one sample, sequenced in a study of response to subunit inactivated influenza vaccine. TCRdb fed the RT-PCR reads into MiXCR, producing one record per CDR3 protein. Here the sample spans about 300,000 distinct CDR3 sequences, about 20% being singletons. The material was PBMCs from blood, obtained less than 22 months after vaccination. All receptors come from a man between 50 and 75 years old who received an inactivated influenza vaccine.

This clonotype appeared a few times. This rearrangement joins TRBV19 to TRBJ1-1, with D possibly TRBD1 on 5 matching bases. CDR1 is LNHDA and CDR2 is SQIVND in the germline V gene (reference sequence). The CDR3 contains 13 residues. Trimming removed 5 bases at V and 4 bases at J, with 11 bases between. CDR3 nucleotide sequence: TGTGCCAGTAGTCAGGGTATGCGCACTGAAGCTTTCTTT. Translation: CASSQGMRTEAFF.

Only a few counts were recorded for this clonotype. V gene TRBV29-1 combines with J gene TRBJ2-2; D not certain. The germline CDR1 and CDR2 sequences are SQVTM and ANQGSEA. Trimming left V 6 bases short and J 1 base short, with 6 bases between. There are 12 residues in the CDR3. CDR3 amino acids: CSVMGNTGELFF. CDR3 nucleotides: TGCAGCGTGATGGGGAACACCGGGGAGCTGTTTTTT.

This clonotype was found a few times. The chain recombines TRBV3-1 with TRBJ1-1, with D maybe TRBD1 (6 bases). The CDR3 consists of 16 residues. The germline V and J ends were trimmed by 4 bases and 5 bases, with 20 bases remaining between them. Germline CDR1 is LGHDT and CDR2 is YNNKEL (reference sequence). CDR3 residues: CASSLSGGWGRTEAFF. CDR3 DNA sequence: TGTGCCAGCAGCCTGAGTGGGGGGTGGGGGCGGACTGAAGCTTTCTTT.

V usage is TRBV12-3 or TRBV12-4 and J usage is TRBJ1-1; 7 bases agree with TRBD1. V shed 0 bases and J 6 bases; nucleotides not matched to a gene: 10. There are 16 residues in the CDR3. The CDR3 sequence is CASSLAWFRGDAEAFF. The CDR3 DNA sequence: TGTGCCAGCAGTTTAGCGTGGTTCAGGGGGGACGCTGAAGCTTTCTTT.

The chain has TRBV29-1 and TRBJ2-2, with D unclear. V gave up 4 bases and J gave up 2 bases, with 11 bases separating them. Germline values: CDR1 SQVTM, CDR2 ANQGSEA. The CDR3 extends over 14 amino acids. The CDR3 region has the DNA TGCAGCGTTGCTAGGGTAGCAAACACCGGGGAGCTGTTTTTT. Translated, it gives CSVARVANTGELFF.

This clonotype was seen repeatedly, ten times or more. V and J are TRBV5-1 and TRBJ1-4; 12 bases align to TRBD1. The CDR3 has 16 residues. Germline V gives CDR1 SGHRS, CDR2 YFSETQ. Germline trimming cut 3 bases from V and 4 bases from J; bases unmatched to any gene: 4. CDR3 loop: CASSWGTGGHNEKLFF. The CDR3 coding sequence is TGCGCCAGCAGCTGGGGGACAGGGGGCCATAATGAAAAACTGTTTTTT.

The J gene is TRBJ2-5, the V gene TRBV12-3 or TRBV12-4; perhaps D is TRBD1 or TRBD2 (6 bases each). This CDR3 comprises 14 residues. Trimming pared 6 bases from V and 6 bases from J, leaving 17 bases between. The CDR3 sequence is CASRAGDFRKTQYF. The CDR3 bases are TGTGCCAGCAGAGCAGGGGACTTTAGAAAGACCCAGTACTTC.